This TCR beta chain was profiled in a study of CD8 T cells in Susac syndrome. After extraction with the RNeasy kit, roughly 0.45 to 1 ug of the RNA was reverse transcribed using random hexamers. TCRdb called the immunoSEQ multiplex PCR reads again in MiXCR, with one record for every CDR3 protein. The sample includes a few hundred thousand distinct CDR3 sequences, 95% of them seen just once. The sequenced target, TCR beta, came from blood CD8+ and CD4+ T cells. V lost 4 bases and J lost 0, with 16 bases in between. Per germline, CDR1 SQVTM and CDR2 ANQGSEA. The CDR3 contains 16 residues. The chain has TRBV29-1 and TRBJ1-5; tentative D call: TRBD1 (5 bases). The sequenced material came from CD4+ T cells from PBMCs. The sequence derives from a human donor with multiple sclerosis. As DNA, the CDR3 is TGCAGCGTTGTGGAGAGGGGTGGGAATAGCAATCAGCCCCAGCATTTT. It is translated as CSVVERGGNSNQPQHF.